These 15 T cell receptor beta chains share one sample of origin, sequenced in a study of cytomegalovirus exposure and HLA in healthy donors. Researchers ran the PCR with 60 Vbeta and 13 Jbeta primers. This table comes from immunoSEQ multiplex PCR, and its TCRdb copy is limited to in-frame clones, with some not included. The sample lists 160,000 or so clones, 70% to 85% occurring once. The specimen was PBMCs. These receptors came from a man between 40 and 49 years old in good health and CMV-seronegative.

V and J are TRBV7-2 and TRBJ1-2, with D maybe TRBD1 (6 bases). The CDR3 length is 13 residues. V gave up 0 bases and J gave up 4 bases, with 6 bases separating them. CDR1 SGHTA and CDR2 FQGNSA come from the germline V gene. CDR3 in DNA: TGTGCCAGCAGCTTAGCGGGGGCCTATGGCTACACCTTC. Translated: CASSLAGAYGYTF.

CDR3 loop: CASSPKAGGGTDTQYF. The DNA for the CDR3 is TGTGCCAGCTCACCAAAAGCGGGAGGGGGCACAGATACGCAGTATTTT. V and J are TRBV18 and TRBJ2-3; 10 positions match TRBD2. The trim removed 2 bases at V and 1 base at J, leaving 3 bases unmatched. The germline V gene encodes CDR1 KGHSH and CDR2 LQKENI. The CDR3 length is 16 residues.

The chain recombines TRBV6-5 with TRBJ2-7; 7 bases line up with TRBD1. Looked up from germline, CDR1 is MNHEY and CDR2 is SVGAGI. V lost 4 bases and J lost 12; bases outside the gene matches: 9. CDR3 length: 12 residues. CDR3 in DNA: TGTGCCAGCAGTTCGAGACAGGGCCTGGCGTACTTC. It is translated as CASSSRQGLAYF.

For this clone: At one boundary the junction diverges from the germline segment, which might be a read error. This rearrangement joins TRBV28 to TRBJ1-2; no reliable D call. CDR1 and CDR2 from the germline V gene are MDHEN and SYDVKM. The length of the CDR3 is 15 residues. The CDR3 sequence: CASSPRPYGLYGCTF. CDR3 coding DNA: TGTGCCAGCAGTCCACGACCCTACGGGTTATATGGCTGCACCTTC.

This clone was observed a single time. This sequence joins TRBV5-4 and TRBJ2-7, with TRBD1 matching 7 bases. V was pared by 4 bases and J by 2 bases, with 6 bases of the junction left unmatched. CDR1 SGHNT and CDR2 YYREEE come from the germline V gene (reference sequence). The CDR3 runs to 14 residues. Here the CDR3 reads CASSIYRGPYEQYF. The CDR3 DNA sequence: TGTGCCAGCAGCATATACAGGGGACCCTACGAGCAGTACTTC.

V and J are TRBV9 and TRBJ2-3; D remains unclear. The CDR3 is 15 amino acids. V lost 0 bases to trimming and J lost 6 bases, with 14 bases between them. Per germline, CDR1 SGDLS and CDR2 YYNGEE. CDR3 nucleotide sequence: TGTGCCAGCAGCGTAGTTGGCAATCCATACGATACGCAGTATTTT. It translates to CASSVVGNPYDTQYF.

V gene TRBV6-4 combines with J gene TRBJ1-1; 7 bases agree with TRBD1. This CDR3 has 13 amino acids. Germline CDR1 is MRHNA and CDR2 is SNTAGT. J was trimmed by 11 bases and V by 2 bases; bases with no gene match: 8. The CDR3 nucleotides are TGTGCCAGCAGTGACCAAAAGGGGGCCCGGGCTTTCTTT. It is translated as CASSDQKGARAFF.

The gene calls are TRBV6-5 and TRBJ2-3; maybe TRBD2 (5 bases). V was trimmed by 8 bases and J by 6 bases, leaving 9 bases between them. The CDR3 consists of 11 residues. Germline CDR1 and CDR2: MNHEY and SVGAGI. The CDR3 DNA sequence: TGTGCCAGCCAAGCGGCGGATACGCAGTATTTT. The encoded protein is CASQAADTQYF.

In its sample, this clone was seen once. The chain is built from TRBV6-1 and TRBJ2-1; 7 nucleotides line up with TRBD2. Trimming cost V 2 bases and J 0 bases; bases outside gene matches: 10. Germline CDR1 is MNHNS and CDR2 is SASEGT. This CDR3 region has 18 residues. CDR3 bases: TGTGCCAGCAGTGAAAGGTTAGGGCTAGCGGACTCCTACAATGAGCAGTTCTTC. Translation: CASSERLGLADSYNEQFF.

This clone was observed a handful of times. V and J are TRBV7-8 and TRBJ2-5, with 7 bases fitting TRBD2. Per the germline V gene, CDR1 is SGHVS and CDR2 is FQNEAQ. This CDR3 region has 15 residues. The ends lost 3 bases at V and 4 bases at J; junction bases unmatched: 8. The CDR3 protein is CASSFWGGSRETQYF. In DNA form, the CDR3 reads TGTGCCAGCAGCTTCTGGGGCGGGAGCCGAGAGACCCAGTACTTC.

The genes are TRBV10-3 and TRBJ2-7; TRBD2 matches 11 bases. Germline V lookup: CDR1 ENHRY, CDR2 SYGVKD. CDR3 size: 18 residues. The junction had 9 bases not matched to a gene; V was cut back by 0 bases and J by 2 bases. CDR3 region: CAISESKLAGVGTYEQYF. The CDR3, as DNA: TGTGCCATCAGTGAGTCTAAACTAGCGGGGGTTGGTACCTACGAGCAGTACTTC.

The chain links TRBV18 to TRBJ2-3; TRBD1 matches at 10 bases. The CDR3 is made up of 15 amino acids. The trim removed 4 bases at V and 3 bases at J, leaving 4 bases unmatched. Germline lookup yields CDR1 KGHSH and CDR2 LQKENI. This CDR3 is CASSRGQGNTDTQYF. The DNA for the CDR3 is TGTGCCAGCTCACGGGGACAGGGGAATACAGATACGCAGTATTTT.

The V gene is TRBV5-1, the J gene TRBJ2-3; 9 bases match TRBD2. Trimming took 1 base from V and 3 from J; bases not matched to a gene: 9. The CDR3 covers 17 residues. The germline gives CDR1 SGHRS, CDR2 YFSETQ. CDR3 DNA sequence: TGCGCCAGCAGCTTGATCCCCAATGCGGGAGGGACAGATACGCAGTATTTT. This encodes CASSLIPNAGGTDTQYF.

In regard to this clone: One end of the junction varies from germline; a read error may be responsible. The chain links TRBV6-6 to TRBJ2-6; possible D gene TRBD1, 5 bases. Germline V gene lookup returns CDR1 MNHNY and CDR2 SVGAGI (reference sequence). The CDR3 length is 15 residues. The CDR3, as DNA: TGTGCCAGCAGTTACTCGAGATCTGGGGCCAACGGCCTGACTTTC. It encodes CASSYSRSGANGLTF.

In the case of this clone: Germline and junction disagree at one end, which may indicate a read error. The rearrangement links TRBV7-9 to TRBJ2-2; TRBD2 is a possible D gene (5 bases). The CDR3 sequence is 16 residues long. The V gene's germline CDR1 is SEHNR and CDR2 FQNEAQ (reference sequence). The CDR3 loop reads CSSSLPEGANTGELFF. CDR3 bases: TGTTCCAGCAGCCTCCCCGAGGGAGCGAACACCGGGGAGCTGTTTTTT.